This T cell receptor (beta chain) emerged from a study of blood T cells in healthy people across ages. A sample-barcoded 5' primer and a J-beta primer mix were used in a second PCR of about 6 to 11 cycles. MiXCR was run by TCRdb on the 5' RACE reads, yielding one entry per CDR3 protein. The sample shows 1.5 million to 2 million distinct CDR3 sequences, 30% to 40% of them seen only once. Germline CDR1 reads LGHNT; CDR2 reads FRNRAP. CDR3 length: 15 residues. With 7 bases clipped from V and 13 bases from J, the junction kept 14 bases outside the gene matches. This clonotype was seen once. This sequence may be a read error, since a much larger clone differs from it by one base.

The TCR originated in a human donor in good health. Sample: blood. V gene TRBV12-5 combines with J gene TRBJ2-4; 12 bases are a match to TRBD2. The CDR3 nucleotides read TGTGCTAGTGCCTCCGGACTAGCGGGGAACAATGAGCAGTACTTC. It translates to CASASGLAGNNEQYF.